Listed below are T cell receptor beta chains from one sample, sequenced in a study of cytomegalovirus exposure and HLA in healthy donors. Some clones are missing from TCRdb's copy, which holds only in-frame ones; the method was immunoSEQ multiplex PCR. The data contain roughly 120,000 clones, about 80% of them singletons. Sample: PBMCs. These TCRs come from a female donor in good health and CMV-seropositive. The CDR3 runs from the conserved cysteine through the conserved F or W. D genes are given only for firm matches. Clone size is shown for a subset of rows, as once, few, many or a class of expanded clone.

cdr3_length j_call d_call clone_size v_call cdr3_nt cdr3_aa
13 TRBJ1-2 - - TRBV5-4 TGTGCCAGCAGCTTGGGAGGGAGTGATGGCTACACCTTC CASSLGGSDGYTF
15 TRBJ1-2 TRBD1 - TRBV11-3 TGTGCCAGCAGCTTAGAGTGGGACAGGGAAAATGGCTACACCTTC CASSLEWDRENGYTF
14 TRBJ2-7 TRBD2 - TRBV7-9 TGTGCCAGCAGCTTAGGACTAGCGGGCTACGAGCAGTACTTC CASSLGLAGYEQYF
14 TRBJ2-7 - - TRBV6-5 TGTGCCAGCAGTTACGCCCGGGACAACTACGAGCAGTACTTC CASSYARDNYEQYF
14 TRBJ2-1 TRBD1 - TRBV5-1 TGCGCCAGCAGCCTAGGGACAGGGAGTGGTGAGCAGTTCTTC CASSLGTGSGEQFF
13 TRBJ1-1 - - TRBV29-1 TGCAGCCCGGAGGGGACCCTAAACACTGAAGCTTTCTTT CSPEGTLNTEAFF
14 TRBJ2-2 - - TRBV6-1 TGTGCCAGTCGCGGTCAAGAGGACACCGGGGAGCTGTTTTTT CASRGQEDTGELFF
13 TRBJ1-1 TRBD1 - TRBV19 TGTGCCAGTAGTACCTGGACAGGGGCTGAAGCTTTCTTT CASSTWTGAEAFF
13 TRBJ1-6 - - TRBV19 TGTGCCAGTAGTATCCGGGACTCTTCACCCCTCCACTTT CASSIRDSSPLHF
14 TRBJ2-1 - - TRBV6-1 TGTGCCAGCAGTGAAGCGAGATTGTACAATGAGCAGTTCTTC CASSEARLYNEQFF
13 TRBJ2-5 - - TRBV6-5 TGTGCCAGCAGTTACGTGGGGCTGGGGACCCAGTACTTC CASSYVGLGTQYF
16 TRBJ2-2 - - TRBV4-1 TGCGCCAGCAGCCAAATATTAGGAACCGGAGGGGGGGAGCTGTTTTTT CASSQILGTGGGELFF
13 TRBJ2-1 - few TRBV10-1 TGCGCCAGCAGTGGTCAGCGATACAATGAGCAGTTCTTC CASSGQRYNEQFF
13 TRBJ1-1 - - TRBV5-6 TGTGCCAGCAGCTTGGCGGGAAACACTGAAGCTTTCTTT CASSLAGNTEAFF
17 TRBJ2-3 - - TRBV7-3 TGTGCCAGCAGCTCACCCGTGGTCGCGGGGGCTCAAGATACGCAGTATTTT CASSSPVVAGAQDTQYF
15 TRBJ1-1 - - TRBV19 TGTGCCAGTAGTATAGGCCGAAGCACGAACACTGAAGCTTTCTTT CASSIGRSTNTEAFF